This entry is about one T cell receptor (beta chain). This specimen comes from a study of Ad26.COV2.S vaccination and SARS-CoV-2 variants. Only in-frame clones appear in the TCRdb table, and some are missing; sequencing was by immunoSEQ multiplex PCR. The table lists 85,000 to 120,000 clones, over 70% of them singletons. CDR1 and CDR2 from the germline V gene are SGHRS and YFSETQ. Germline trimming cut 0 bases from V and 7 bases from J; bases unmatched to any gene: 4. There are 13 residues in the CDR3. The sequence was obtained from a human donor who had recovered from COVID-19. The specimen comprised peripheral blood, sampled after recovery from COVID-19. This chain links TRBV5-1 with TRBJ2-7; 7 bases agree with TRBD1. The CDR3 sequence: CASSLAGTEEQYF. CDR3 coding DNA: TGCGCCAGCAGCTTGGCCGGGACAGAGGAGCAGTACTTC.